The 12 T cell receptor beta chains below all came from one sample that was sequenced in a study of T-cell memory formation after mild COVID-19. One entry per CDR3 protein, called by TCRdb with MiXCR from the 5' RACE reads. Here the sample spans 250,000 to 400,000 distinct CDR3 sequences, 14% being singletons. The sequenced sample was PBMCs or a T cell subset sorted from them (not recorded which). The receptors come from a man between 18 and 35 years old who had mild COVID-19 (a few samples of this study predate the infection). Cell type and time point are not known.

The genes are TRBV5-1 and TRBJ1-2; 12 bases are shared with TRBD1. The CDR3 runs to 14 residues. Germline V gene sequence: CDR1 SGHRS, CDR2 YFSETQ. Unmatched junction bases numbered 5, after V lost 5 bases and J lost 6 bases. DNA for the CDR3: TGCGCCAGCAGGCCCGGGACAGGGGGCGATGGCTACACCTTC. It yields the protein CASRPGTGGDGYTF.

The chain has TRBV6-1 and TRBJ1-4; no firm D call. The CDR3 contains 15 residues. With 8 bases removed from V and 8 bases from J, the gap between germline ends came to 21 bases. Germline V CDR1 and CDR2: MNHNS, SASEGT. CDR3 region: CASATRVGIREKLFF. CDR3 bases: TGTGCCAGCGCGACCCGGGTGGGGATTCGGGAAAAACTGTTTTTT.

CDR3 in DNA: TGTGCCAGCAGCTTAAATCCGGGCTATGGCTACACCTTC. Protein product: CASSLNPGYGYTF. The gene calls are TRBV7-2 and TRBJ1-2; D gene unclear. Trimming pared 2 bases from V and 4 bases from J, leaving 8 bases between. Germline CDR1 reads SGHTA; CDR2 reads FQGNSA. The CDR3 totals 13 residues.

The chain carries TRBV6-1 and TRBJ2-2; no reliable D call. V shed 7 bases and J shed 8 bases, with 11 bases lying between them. Germline V gene data show CDR1 as MNHNS and CDR2 as SASEGT. CDR3 length: 12 residues. CDR3 in DNA: TGTGCCAGCAAAAGTCAGCCGGGGGAGCTGTTTTTT. Amino acids: CASKSQPGELFF.

This clonotype was seen many times. The chain uses TRBV7-2 and TRBJ2-4; TRBD2 agrees at 7 bases. J gave up 4 bases and V 0 bases, and 3 bases lay outside the gene matches. The CDR3 is made up of 15 amino acids. Germline loops: CDR1 SGHTA, CDR2 FQGNSA. The CDR3 nucleotides are TGTGCCAGCAGCTTAGCCGGGACTAAAAAAAACATTCAGTACTTC. Translated, it gives CASSLAGTKKNIQYF. The variable domain in full, with the rest retrieved from reference TRBV7-2 and TRBJ2-4, is GAGVSQSPSNKVTEKGKDVELRCDPISGHTALYWYRQSLGQGLEFLIYFQGNSAPDKSGLPSDRFSAERTGGSVSTLTIQRTQQEDSAVYLCASSLAGTKKNIQYFGAGTRLSVL.

This clonotype occurred a few times. This chain uses TRBV11-2 with TRBJ2-5; TRBD1 aligns across 7 bases. This CDR3 has 16 amino acids. The V and J ends lost 1 base and 1 base, in that order; junction bases with no gene match: 6. Per the germline V gene, CDR1 is SGHAT and CDR2 is FQNNGV. The CDR3, as DNA: TGTGCCAGCAGCTTAGGTGGGGGACAGCCCCAAGAGACCCAGTACTTC. Translating gives CASSLGGGQPQETQYF. The full variable domain, in which reference TRBV11-2 and TRBJ2-5 provide the parts outside the CDR3, is EAGVAQSPRYKIIEKRQSVAFWCNPISGHATLYWYQQILGQGPKLLIQFQNNGVVDDSQLPKDRFSAERLKGVDSTLKIQPAKLEDSAVYLCASSLGGGQPQETQYFGPGTRLLVL.

At least ten counts were recorded for this clonotype. The J gene is TRBJ2-5, the V gene TRBV5-1, with unresolved D. Germline-derived CDR1 and CDR2 are SGHRS and YFSETQ. The V and J ends lost 1 base and 6 bases respectively, with 16 bases between them. The CDR3 sequence is 15 residues long. The CDR3 spells CASSLSSNPWKTQYF. In DNA, the CDR3 is TGCGCCAGCAGCTTGTCCAGCAACCCGTGGAAGACCCAGTACTTC.

The chain joins TRBV7-9 to TRBJ2-7, with D perhaps matching TRBD1 (5 bases). Germline lookup yields CDR1 SEHNR and CDR2 FQNEAQ (reference sequence). The CDR3 is made up of 11 amino acids. V lost 11 bases and J lost 3, with 11 bases in between. The CDR3 DNA reads as TGTGCCCTGGGCCAGGGCTACGAGCAGTACTTC. This encodes CALGQGYEQYF.

This clonotype was detected only a few times. The gene calls are TRBV6-5 and TRBJ2-5; D is possibly TRBD2 (5 bases). CDR1 and CDR2 (germline): MNHEY, SVGAGI. The CDR3 sequence is 14 residues long. Trimming pared 6 bases from V and 0 bases from J, leaving 11 bases between. CDR3 sequence: CASRGRGYQETQYF. CDR3 nucleotide sequence: TGTGCCAGCAGAGGCCGGGGATACCAAGAGACCCAGTACTTC.

CDR3 sequence (DNA): TGTGCCAGCAGCACGACAAGGGGACTCTCTGGAAACACCATATATTTT. Amino acids: CASSTTRGLSGNTIYF. The chain couples TRBV7-9 to TRBJ1-3; tentatively, D is TRBD1 (5 bases). Germline V CDR1 and CDR2: SEHNR, FQNEAQ (reference sequence). CDR3 length: 16 residues. Trimming took 5 bases from V and 0 from J, leaving 14 bases between them.

This clonotype was picked up a small number of times. The chain employs TRBV9 and TRBJ1-5, with 7 bases lining up with TRBD1. The V and J ends lost 0 bases and 6 bases, in that order; junction bases with no gene match: 3. Germline values: CDR1 SGDLS, CDR2 YYNGEE. This CDR3 has 14 residues. The CDR3 region has the DNA TGTGCCAGCAGCGTAGGACAGGGCGTTCAGCCCCAGCATTTT. It yields the protein CASSVGQGVQPQHF.

This clonotype was seen at least ten times. The genes are TRBV11-2 and TRBJ2-5; weak D call: TRBD2 (5 bases). Germline loops: CDR1 SGHAT, CDR2 FQNNGV. The CDR3 extends over 14 amino acids. Trimming removed 1 base from V and 9 bases from J, with 15 bases in between. The chain's CDR3 is CASSLVVTNYPQYF. CDR3 nucleotide sequence: TGTGCCAGCAGCTTAGTAGTGACTAATTATCCCCAGTACTTC.